These T cell receptor beta chains were read from a single sample in a study of blood T cell repertoires in COVID-19. TCRdb's table, derived via immunoSEQ multiplex PCR, lists solely in-frame clones and lacks some. The table includes around 250,000 clones, approximately 86% detected once. Sequences were obtained from peripheral blood. The receptors here all came from a woman aged 55-70 years who had recovered from COVID-19. Each CDR3 is given with its conserved first and last residue. D genes are given only for firm matches. The size entry is marked missing in some rows and otherwise reads once, few, many or a size class.

V gene	clone size	D gene	J gene	CDR3 DNA	CDR3 protein
TRBV6-1	NA	NA	TRBJ1-5	TGTGCCAGCAGTGAAGACAGTAGCAATCAGCCCCAGCATTTT	CASSEDSSNQPQHF
TRBV4-1	NA	TRBD1	TRBJ1-5	TGCGCCAGCAGCCCACGGACAGGGCGGCAGCCCCAGCATTTT	CASSPRTGRQPQHF
TRBV28	NA	NA	TRBJ2-7	TGTGCCGCCACCCATCAGGCGGGCGCCTACGAGCAGTACTTC	CAATHQAGAYEQYF
TRBV3-1/TRBV3-2	NA	TRBD2	TRBJ2-5	TGTGCCAGCAGCCAACCTAGCGGGGGGGCCGGGACCCAGTACTTC	CASSQPSGGAGTQYF
TRBV5-1	NA	NA	TRBJ2-1	TGCGCCAGCAGTCCTGGCGAGTATCGCGGTGAGCAGTTCTTC	CASSPGEYRGEQFF
TRBV12-3/TRBV12-4	few	NA	TRBJ2-5	TGTGCCAGCAGCGCGACAGCAGAAGAGACCCAGTACTTC	CASSATAEETQYF
TRBV29-1	NA	NA	TRBJ2-7	TGCAGCGTTGGTCTCGGAGCCTACGAGCAGTACTTC	CSVGLGAYEQYF
TRBV5-5	NA	NA	TRBJ2-7	TGTGCCAGCAGCTTGGAATCCGCGGTCATCGACTTC	CASSLESAVIDF
TRBV2	once	NA	TRBJ1-1	TGTGCCAGCAGTGACGGGGGAGGGGAGGTGACTGAAGCTTTCTTT	CASSDGGGEVTEAFF
TRBV4-1	NA	NA	TRBJ2-5	TGCGCCAGCAGCCAAGTTCTGACGAGGCGGGAGACCCAGTACTTC	CASSQVLTRRETQYF
TRBV7-2	NA	NA	TRBJ2-1	TGTGCCAGCAGCTTAGATAGGGGGACCTACAATGAGCAGTTCTTC	CASSLDRGTYNEQFF
TRBV5-6	NA	NA	TRBJ1-2	TGTGCCAGCAGCTTGGGTAGGGAGGCTAACGAGGGCTATGGCTACACCTTC	CASSLGREANEGYGYTF
TRBV6-5	NA	NA	TRBJ1-5	TGTGCCAGCAGTTACAAGCAGGGCCGTCAGCCCCAGCATTTT	CASSYKQGRQPQHF
TRBV9	NA	NA	TRBJ1-1	TGTGCCAGCAGCGCCCAGACGGGTCAGCGGCCTTACGAAGCTTTCTTT	CASSAQTGQRPYEAFF
TRBV27	NA	NA	TRBJ2-7	TGTGCCAGCCAGGGGTTGGGTCACGTGTCCTACGAGCAGTACTTC	CASQGLGHVSYEQYF
TRBV4-2	NA	NA	TRBJ2-7	TGTGCCAGCAGCCCCGGACAGACGCATGCCTACGAGCAGTACTTC	CASSPGQTHAYEQYF
TRBV18	once	TRBD2	TRBJ2-3	TGTGCCAGCTCACCACCGGGGGGGGTTCGAGATACGCAGTATTTT	CASSPPGGVRDTQYF
TRBV6-2/TRBV6-3	NA	NA	TRBJ1-2	TGTGCCAGCAGTGCAGGTTCCAACTATGGCTACACCTTC	CASSAGSNYGYTF
TRBV2	few	NA	TRBJ1-2	TGTGCCAGCAGTGTCTGGGAGGGCTATGGCTACACCTTC	CASSVWEGYGYTF
TRBV19	NA	TRBD1	TRBJ2-7	TGTGCCAGTAGTATGGGACAGGTGCCGCGGGAGCAGTACTTC	CASSMGQVPREQYF
TRBV7-9	NA	TRBD1	TRBJ2-7	TGTGCCAGCAGCTCATCTCCCGGGACAGGTTTCGGGCGGGACTACGAGCAGTACTTC	CASSSSPGTGFGRDYEQYF
TRBV3-1/TRBV3-2	NA	NA	TRBJ2-5	TGTGCCAGCAGCCGACAGAGACAAGAGACCCAGTACTTC	CASSRQRQETQYF
TRBV19	few	NA	TRBJ1-1	TGTGAATCGAGAAAAGAAGCGGCCTACACTGAAGCTTTCTTT	CESRKEAAYTEAFF
TRBV29-1	NA	TRBD1	TRBJ2-5	TGCAGCGAGGGGGTGACAGGGTACCGGGAGACCCAGTACTTC	CSEGVTGYRETQYF
TRBV2	NA	NA	TRBJ1-2	TGTGCCAGCAGTGAGGGGCCAGGTCGCGGCTACACCTTC	CASSEGPGRGYTF
TRBV3-1/TRBV3-2	NA	TRBD2	TRBJ2-3	TGTGCCAGCAGCCAAGATACTAGCGGGGGCACAGATACGCAGTATTTT	CASSQDTSGGTDTQYF
TRBV7-2	NA	NA	TRBJ2-7	TGTGCCAGCAGCCCCGGACTACTCCAGGGGCAGTACTTC	CASSPGLLQGQYF
TRBV28	once	NA	TRBJ1-1	TGTGCCAGCAGTTTATTAGGGGTCGAATTGAACACTGAAGCTTTCTTT	CASSLLGVELNTEAFF
TRBV9	NA	NA	TRBJ2-7	TGTGCCAGCAGCGTAGGGGCAGGGGATATACCGGTGGGGCAGTACTTC	CASSVGAGDIPVGQYF
TRBV12-3/TRBV12-4	NA	TRBD1	TRBJ2-7	TGTGCCAGCAGTGGCCTACAGGGGAACGAGCAGTACTTC	CASSGLQGNEQYF
TRBV11-2	NA	NA	TRBJ2-1	TGTGCCAGCAGCTTAGTTACACTAGGTCGTGAGCAGTTCTTC	CASSLVTLGREQFF
TRBV3-1/TRBV3-2	NA	NA	TRBJ2-5	TGTGCCAGCAGCCTTCCGGCGGGGACAGAAGAGACCCAGTACTTC	CASSLPAGTEETQYF
TRBV5-1	NA	NA	TRBJ2-6	TGCGCCAGCAGCTTGAGGGGGTATCCTTCCTCTGGGGCCAACGTCCTGACTTTC	CASSLRGYPSSGANVLTF
TRBV3-1/TRBV3-2	NA	TRBD1	TRBJ1-1	TGTGCCAGCAGCCCGGGACAGCGGAACACTGAAGCTTTCTTT	CASSPGQRNTEAFF
TRBV2	NA	NA	TRBJ1-6	TGTGCCAGCAGTGAAGTCAGGGGATCGGCTTCACCCCTCCACTTT	CASSEVRGSASPLHF
TRBV9	NA	TRBD2	TRBJ2-7	TGTGCCAGCAGCGTAAGCCCGGGAGGCTCCTACGAGCAGTACTTC	CASSVSPGGSYEQYF
TRBV28	NA	NA	TRBJ1-2	TGTGCCAGCAGTAACGGGGTTCCAGCTAACTATGGCTACACCTTC	CASSNGVPANYGYTF
TRBV19	NA	TRBD1	TRBJ2-7	TGTGCCAGTAGTTTCGACAGGGAAGGCTACGAGCAGTACTTC	CASSFDREGYEQYF